The 18 T cell receptor beta chains in this list originate from one sample, sequenced in a study of identical twins. TCRdb processed the 5' RACE reads anew with MiXCR; each CDR3 protein has one entry. This sample yields some 560,000 distinct CDR3 sequences, of which roughly 9.5% are seen a single time; 3% belongs to the top ten. The same specimen was also included in a second study, on yellow fever vaccine responses in identical twins.

The sequencing sample was made of PBMCs. The receptors were sampled from a woman between 18 and 29 years old in good health.

Only a few counts were recorded for this clonotype. The chain couples TRBV7-2 to TRBJ2-3; the match to TRBD2 covers 11 bases. V was pared by 7 bases and J by 2 bases, with 8 bases of the junction left unmatched. Germline CDR1 and CDR2: SGHTA and FQGNSA. This CDR3 spans 16 amino acids. The CDR3: CASMQTSGAYTDTQYF. As DNA, the CDR3 is TGTGCCAGCATGCAGACTAGCGGGGCCTACACAGATACGCAGTATTTT. Supplemented by reference TRBV7-2 and TRBJ2-3, the full variable domain reads GAGVSQSPSNKVTEKGKDVELRCDPISGHTALYWYRQSLGQGLEFLIYFQGNSAPDKSGLPSDRFSAERTGGSVSTLTIQRTQQEDSAVYLCASMQTSGAYTDTQYFGPGTRLTVL.

This clonotype was observed a few times. The chain has TRBV20-1 and TRBJ2-1; 10 positions agree with TRBD2. With 0 bases clipped from V and 5 bases from J, the junction kept 13 bases outside the gene matches. CDR3 length: 18 amino acids. Germline lookup yields CDR1 DFQATT and CDR2 SNEGSKA (reference sequence). The CDR3 DNA reads as TGCAGTGCTAGAGATCAAGGGCTAGCGGGAGAGCGGCACAATGAGCAGTTCTTC. Amino acid sequence: CSARDQGLAGERHNEQFF.

In its sample, this clonotype was seen many times. V and J are TRBV12-3 or TRBV12-4 and TRBJ2-1; 10 bases align to TRBD2. The CDR3 has 15 amino acids. After removal of 6 bases from V and 10 bases from J, the junction contained 12 bases not matched to a gene. The CDR3 loop reads CASRPGQGLAHEQFF. The CDR3 nucleotides are TGTGCCAGCAGGCCTGGACAGGGACTAGCGCACGAGCAGTTCTTC.

The J gene is TRBJ2-7, the V gene TRBV20-1, with unresolved D. CDR3 length: 10 residues. V shed 4 bases and J shed 3 bases, with 4 bases lying between them. Germline values: CDR1 DFQATT, CDR2 SNEGSKA (reference sequence). In nucleotides, the CDR3 is TGCAGTGCTACATTCTACGAGCAGTACTTC. Its protein is CSATFYEQYF.

This clonotype was detected many times. This chain links TRBV28 with TRBJ2-7; the D gene is possibly TRBD1 (6 bases). The CDR3 has 17 residues. Germline V gene lookup returns CDR1 MDHEN and CDR2 SYDVKM. The germline V and J ends were trimmed by 5 bases and 0 bases, with 20 bases remaining between them. The CDR3 DNA reads TGTGCCAGCAGTCCCCGGTTCCAGGGGCCTAACTCCTACGAGCAGTACTTC. Translating it yields CASSPRFQGPNSYEQYF.

The chain combines TRBV7-9 with TRBJ2-7; 8 bases fit TRBD1. The CDR3 is 15 residues long. CDR1 and CDR2 from the germline V gene are SEHNR and FQNEAQ (reference sequence). Germline trimming cut 6 bases from V and 0 bases from J; bases unmatched to any gene: 7. The CDR3, as DNA: TGTGCCAGCAGTTCGACAGGGGCGGACTCCTACGAGCAGTACTTC. This gives the protein CASSSTGADSYEQYF. Full variable domain (remainder filled in from reference TRBV7-9 and TRBJ2-7): DTGVSQNPRHKITKRGQNVTFRCDPISEHNRLYWYRQTLGQGPEFLTYFQNEAQLEKSRLLSDRFSAERPKGSFSTLEIQRTEQGDSAMYLCASSSTGADSYEQYFGPGTRLTVT.

This clonotype was seen ten or more times. This chain uses TRBV12-3 or TRBV12-4 with TRBJ2-7, with TRBD2 matching 10 bases. The CDR3 extends over 14 amino acids. The V and J ends lost 3 bases and 7 bases, in that order; junction bases with no gene match: 6. The CDR3 DNA is TGTGCCAGCAGTTTGACTAGCGGGCCGGAGGAGCAGTACTTC. Protein sequence: CASSLTSGPEEQYF.

The V gene is TRBV20-1, the J gene TRBJ2-5; tentative D call: TRBD2 (6 bases). The CDR3 has 17 amino acids. CDR1 is DFQATT and CDR2 is SNEGSKA in the germline V gene (reference sequence). V was clipped by 0 bases and J by 1 base, with 18 bases between them. CDR3 bases: TGCAGTGCTAGAGAGTTTTTGAGCGGGTGGGGCCAAGAGACCCAGTACTTC. Translation gives CSAREFLSGWGQETQYF.

This rearrangement joins TRBV25-1 to TRBJ1-1, with a possible D match to TRBD1 (5 bases). Germline V gene sequence: CDR1 MGHDK, CDR2 SYGVNS. The CDR3 has 14 residues. V was pared by 5 bases and J by 10 bases, with 20 bases between. The CDR3 protein is CASSPRGPLNGAFF. CDR3 sequence (DNA): TGTGCCAGCAGTCCGCGGGGCCCTCTGAACGGAGCTTTCTTT.

There are a few counts of this clonotype. This chain connects TRBV5-6 to TRBJ2-1; tentatively, D is TRBD1 (5 bases). Looked up from germline, CDR1 is SGHDT and CDR2 is YYEEEE. The CDR3 contains 13 residues. Between the trimmed V and J ends, which lost 3 bases and 12 bases, there was a span of 16 bases. DNA of the CDR3: TGTGCCAGCAGCTCCAGACAGTCCCTGTCGCAGTTCTTC. It translates to CASSSRQSLSQFF.

The chain couples TRBV7-9 to TRBJ2-2, with TRBD1 as a possible D gene (5 bases). CDR3 length: 15 residues. Trimming left V 3 bases short and J 0 bases short, with 8 bases between. CDR1 is SEHNR, CDR2 FQNEAQ, per germline (reference sequence). Here the CDR3 DNA reads TGTGCCAGCAGCTTGCAGGGAACGAACACCGGGGAGCTGTTTTTT. Translated: CASSLQGTNTGELFF.

This clonotype was seen ten or more times. The chain links TRBV9 to TRBJ1-2; no firm D call. Trimming cost V 4 bases and J 1 base, with 8 bases left between them. Per the germline V gene, CDR1 is SGDLS and CDR2 is YYNGEE. The CDR3 sequence is 13 residues long. The CDR3 DNA sequence: TGTGCCAGCAGCACCACCCTTAACTATGGCTACACCTTC. Protein sequence: CASSTTLNYGYTF.

This clonotype was found many times. This chain joins TRBV18 and TRBJ2-7; TRBD1 is a possible D gene (6 bases). The CDR3 has 17 amino acids. Per the germline V gene, CDR1 is KGHSH and CDR2 is LQKENI. V was shortened by 3 bases and J by 0 bases, with 18 bases between the two germline ends. The CDR3 sequence is CASSPPQGWGSSYEQYF. The CDR3 DNA is TGTGCCAGCTCACCCCCCCAGGGGTGGGGGAGCTCCTACGAGCAGTACTTC.

There are many counts of this clonotype. The rearrangement links TRBV7-8 to TRBJ2-2; TRBD2 agrees at 11 bases. This CDR3 is built from 19 residues. Trimming at V came to 0 bases and at J to 1 base, leaving 7 bases not matched to a gene. Germline CDR1 reads SGHVS; CDR2 reads FQNEAQ. Here the CDR3 DNA reads TGTGCCAGCAGCTTAGCGCTGAGCACTAGCGGGAGGAACACCGGGGAGCTGTTTTTT. This codes for CASSLALSTSGRNTGELFF.

This clonotype appeared a few times. This chain uses TRBV20-1 with TRBJ2-7; 13 nucleotides line up with TRBD2. There are 15 residues in the CDR3. V shed 4 bases, J shed 7 bases, and the junction held 10 bases outside the gene matches. Germline CDR1 is DFQATT and CDR2 is SNEGSKA (reference sequence). CDR3: CSANSRTSGSLEQYF. In nucleotides, the CDR3 is TGCAGTGCTAACAGTAGGACTAGCGGGAGCCTTGAGCAGTACTTC.

This clonotype was seen repeatedly, ten times or more. The genes are TRBV5-1 and TRBJ2-5; either TRBD1 or TRBD2 may fit D (5 bases each). Trimming took off 2 bases at V and 2 bases at J, with 16 bases between the two ends. The CDR3 is 16 residues long. The germline gives CDR1 SGHRS, CDR2 YFSETQ. CDR3 loop: CASSFYRDLKQETQYF. In nucleotides, the CDR3 is TGCGCCAGCAGCTTCTACCGGGACCTTAAACAAGAGACCCAGTACTTC.

Turning to this clonotype: The germline gene is not matched at one end of the junction; a read error may be the cause. The rearrangement joins TRBV28 to TRBJ2-5, with 12 nucleotides matching TRBD1. The CDR3 runs to 15 residues. CDR1 is MDHEN, CDR2 SYDVKM, per germline. CDR3 sequence reads: CASSPWDRGQGTQYF. The CDR3 DNA follows: TGTGCCAGCAGTCCATGGGACAGGGGGCAAGGGACCCAGTACTTC.

The chain carries TRBV7-3 and TRBJ1-2, with 10 bases fitting TRBD1. The length of the CDR3 is 14 residues. In germline, CDR1 is SGHTA, CDR2 FQGTGA. The J segment lost 7 bases and the V segment lost 5 bases, leaving 7 bases of the junction unmatched. The CDR3 DNA is TGTGCCAGCAGCCTTTCCGGGACAGGGGTTGGCTACACCTTC. It translates to CASSLSGTGVGYTF.